This TCR beta chain was found in a study of a mutant IDH1 vaccine in newly diagnosed glioma. About the research overall: Vaccination followed radiotherapy alone by 4-6 weeks, or accompanied temozolomide cycles. Patients' prior therapy spanned radiotherapy, temozolomide, or both; most underwent both.

Noted time point: week 35, safety follow-up. Doses comprised 300 ug of mutant IDH1 20-mer peptide each, plus topical imiquimod. During weeks 1, 3, 5, 7, 11, 15, 19 and 23, patients received eight vaccinations. Diagnosis in the donors showed new WHO grade 3 or 4 astrocytomas that were IDH1-mutant and ATRX-lost. Of note for this clone: Its antigen is currently unknown.

Using immunoSEQ multiplex PCR, the repertoire was profiled, and TCRdb retains in-frame clones only, with some absent. The sample shows around 54,000 clones, roughly nine tenths of them seen only once. V was shortened by 5 bases and J by 0 bases, with 10 bases between the two germline ends. The CDR3 length is 14 residues. The germline V gene has CDR1 MDHEN and CDR2 SYDVKM. The V gene is TRBV28, the J gene TRBJ1-1; no reliable D call. The starting material was PBMCs, obtained from a glioma patient whose treatment included an IDH1 peptide vaccine. This TCR was recovered from a man in his forties or fifties with glioma. CDR3 DNA: TGTGCCAGCAGTGATCGACGGATGAACACTGAAGCTTTCTTT. This translates into CASSDRRMNTEAFF.